This T cell receptor beta chain was captured in a study of shared clonotypes between healthy human individuals. Profiling relied on immunoSEQ multiplex PCR, and the TCRdb table lists in-frame clones only, not all of them. The sample consists of 650,000 to 800,000 clones, 92% of them appearing once. Findings of the study overall: Among a handful of donors, about 4.6% of naive CD4 clonotypes were found in common.

A note on this clone: Its antigen is unidentified.

Naive CD8 cells lacked CD45RO, underwent positive selection for CCR7 and left out terminally differentiated effector memory CD45RA+ cells. Everyone who donated was a Caucasian adult who lived in Nashville, Tennessee. The CDR3 covers 15 residues. With 4 bases clipped from V and 2 bases from J, the junction kept 8 bases outside the gene matches. The germline gives CDR1 LNHDA, CDR2 SQIVND (reference sequence). The genes are TRBV19 and TRBJ2-7, with 7 positions matching TRBD2. The sequencing sample was made of naive CD8+ T cells sorted from blood. The origin of this receptor is a young man in good health. Written as DNA, the CDR3 is TGTGCCAGTAGTACCCGAGCTAGCGGTACCTACGAGCAGTACTTC. Translated, it gives CASSTRASGTYEQYF.